One sample yielded the 8 T cell receptor beta chains listed below, sequenced in a study of CD8 T cells in Susac syndrome. An input of 0.5 to 1 ug of RNA was subjected to reverse transcription using random hexamers. TCRdb re-derived calls from the immunoSEQ multiplex PCR reads in MiXCR, one entry per CDR3 protein. The sample includes 100,000 or so distinct CDR3 sequences, about 95% seen only once; the top ten take 0.3%. The source material was CD8+ T cells from PBMCs. The receptor source for this set is a human donor with Susac syndrome.

V gene TRBV29-1 combines with J gene TRBJ1-2; tentative D call: TRBD1 (6 bases). Trimming removed 0 bases at V and 4 bases at J, with 6 bases between. This CDR3 contains 12 residues. Germline loops: CDR1 SQVTM, CDR2 ANQGSEA. The CDR3 bases are TGCAGCGTTGAAGAGGGGGCCTATGGCTACACCTTC. This sequence encodes CSVEEGAYGYTF.

The V call is TRBV12-3 or TRBV12-4, the J call TRBJ2-2; 9 nucleotides match TRBD2. The CDR3 runs 16 residues. With 5 bases clipped from V and 6 bases from J, the junction kept 10 bases outside the gene matches. Written as DNA, the CDR3 is TGTGCCAGCAGTACCTATAGCGGGAGTTCGTCCGGGGAGCTGTTTTTT. It yields the protein CASSTYSGSSSGELFF.

The CDR3 spells CATSDLDEQETQYF. The DNA of the CDR3 is TGTGCCACCAGTGATTTGGACGAGCAAGAGACCCAGTACTTC. V gene TRBV24-1 combines with J gene TRBJ2-5; D not certain. Germline CDR1 KGHDR, CDR2 SFDVKD. Trimming stripped 0 bases from V and 2 bases from J, with 6 bases between. The CDR3 extends over 14 amino acids.

The chain has TRBV7-9 and TRBJ2-7; TRBD1 matches at 7 bases. This CDR3 has 15 residues. The V gene end was trimmed by 4 bases and the J gene end by 1 base; junction bases not matched to a gene: 7. Germline-derived CDR1 and CDR2 are SEHNR and FQNEAQ (reference sequence). The CDR3 loop reads CASSSPRQGSYEQYF. Written as DNA, the CDR3 is TGTGCCAGCAGCTCGCCAAGACAGGGTTCCTACGAGCAGTACTTC.

This clonotype was counted a single time. The J gene is TRBJ2-1, the V gene TRBV6-5; maybe TRBD2 (6 bases). The germline V and J ends were trimmed by 3 bases and 8 bases, with 11 bases remaining between them. Germline V lookup: CDR1 MNHEY, CDR2 SVGAGI. The CDR3 sequence is 13 residues long. CDR3 in amino acids: CASSYGGLDEQFF. In nucleotides, the CDR3 is TGTGCCAGCAGTTATGGGGGGTTGGATGAGCAGTTCTTC.

The rearrangement links TRBV18 to TRBJ2-7; TRBD1 might be the D (5 bases). This CDR3 is built from 16 residues. The germline V and J ends were trimmed by 2 bases and 3 bases, with 17 bases remaining between them. CDR1 and CDR2 (germline): KGHSH, LQKENI. CDR3 region: CASSPIPDTDIYEQYF. The CDR3 DNA follows: TGTGCCAGCTCACCAATACCGGACACAGACATCTACGAGCAGTACTTC.

This chain links TRBV25-1 with TRBJ1-1; unclear D gene. Germline V gene lookup returns CDR1 MGHDK and CDR2 SYGVNS. CDR3 length: 12 residues. With 6 bases removed from V and 5 bases from J, the gap between germline ends came to 10 bases. CDR3 sequence (DNA): TGTGCCAGCAGGAGGGTTGAGACTGAAGCTTTCTTT. Translation gives CASRRVETEAFF.

J is TRBJ1-6 and V is TRBV20-1; 7 bases are shared with TRBD1. The CDR3 length is 14 residues. Losses at the gene ends were 2 bases for V and 7 bases for J; bases not matched to a gene: 5. Germline lookup yields CDR1 DFQATT and CDR2 SNEGSKA (reference sequence). Written as DNA, the CDR3 is TGCAGTGCTAGATTGGGACAGTTAAATTCACCCCTCCACTTT. It yields the protein CSARLGQLNSPLHF.